These 23 T cell receptor beta chains were sequenced from one sample in a study of blood T cell repertoires in COVID-19. Assay used: immunoSEQ multiplex PCR; TCRdb lists only in-frame clones, some missing. In the table there are roughly 430,000 clones, approximately 85% of which are singletons. Material for sequencing was PBMCs or T cells enriched from blood (not recorded which). The receptors derive from a woman aged 40 to 49 with acute COVID-19.

The chain employs TRBV30 and TRBJ1-3; the D is unclear. The CDR3 loop spans 17 amino acids. V lost 2 bases, J lost 0 bases, and 17 bases lay in between. Germline V gene sequence: CDR1 GTSNPN, CDR2 SVGIG (reference sequence). The CDR3 DNA sequence: TGTGCCTGGAGTACCCCTTCGGGGTCAAACTCTGGAAACACCATATATTTT. It codes for CAWSTPSGSNSGNTIYF.

This clone appeared once. The gene calls are TRBV24-1 and TRBJ2-7; 7 bases map to TRBD1. Germline CDR1 is KGHDR and CDR2 is SFDVKD. With 4 bases clipped from V and 4 bases from J, the junction kept 12 bases outside the gene matches. The CDR3 extends over 16 amino acids. The CDR3 DNA follows: TGTGCCACCAGTGACTATACCGGGACAGAAAAATACGAGCAGTACTTC. Its translation is CATSDYTGTEKYEQYF.

This clone was seen only a few times. The chain joins TRBV7-9 to TRBJ1-2; D perhaps matches TRBD1 (6 bases). V lost 5 bases and J 0 bases, leaving 13 bases between the germline ends. The CDR3 has 15 amino acids. Germline values: CDR1 SEHNR, CDR2 FQNEAQ (reference sequence). The CDR3 loop reads CASSKGGGTNYGYTF. The CDR3 DNA sequence: TGTGCCAGCAGCAAAGGAGGGGGTACTAACTATGGCTACACCTTC.

The chain links TRBV30 to TRBJ1-6, with D perhaps TRBD1 (6 bases). The germline gives CDR1 GTSNPN, CDR2 SVGIG (reference sequence). V was cut by 1 base and J by 7 bases, with 14 bases left in between. The CDR3 is 15 amino acids. CDR3 amino acids: CAWSDRVGGNSPLHF. In nucleotides, the CDR3 is TGTGCCTGGAGTGACCGCGTAGGGGGAAATTCACCCCTCCACTTT. Full variable domain (outside the CDR3, taken from reference TRBV30 and TRBJ1-6): SQTIHQWPATLVQPVGSPLSLECTVEGTSNPNLYWYRQAAGRGLQLLFYSVGIGQISSEVPQNLSASRPQDRQFILSSKKLLLSDSGFYLCAWSDRVGGNSPLHFGNGTRLTVT.

This clone has a single count. The chain joins TRBV2 to TRBJ2-5, with 10 bases identical to TRBD2. V trimming: 3 bases; J trimming: 1 base; junction bases outside the gene matches: 2. Per germline, CDR1 SNHLY and CDR2 FYNNEI. The CDR3 contains 15 residues. Here the CDR3 DNA reads TGTGCCAGCAGTGATCAGCGGGGGGGCCAAGAGACCCAGTACTTC. This gives the protein CASSDQRGGQETQYF.

The chain joins TRBV3-1 (or the pseudogene TRBV3-2) to TRBJ2-7; D unresolved. The V gene's germline CDR1 is LGHDT and CDR2 YNNKEL (reference sequence). Trimming pared 7 bases from V and 1 base from J, leaving 11 bases between. The CDR3 has 13 amino acids. The CDR3 bases are TGTGCCAGCACCCGAGCATCTTCCTACGAGCAGTACTTC. The encoded protein is CASTRASSYEQYF.

The V call is TRBV6-5, the J call TRBJ1-5; 9 bases are a match to TRBD1. J was trimmed by 3 bases and V by 10 bases; bases with no gene match: 7. This CDR3 is 14 amino acids long. From germline, CDR1 is MNHEY and CDR2 SVGAGI. CDR3 in amino acids: CATARDRDNQPQHF. For the CDR3, the DNA is TGTGCCACCGCTAGGGACAGGGACAATCAGCCCCAGCATTTT.

The chain has TRBV19 and TRBJ2-7; a possible D gene is TRBD1 (5 bases). CDR3 length equals 13 residues. Trimming removed 1 base from V and 3 bases from J, with 7 bases in between. Germline V gene data show CDR1 as LNHDA and CDR2 as SQIVND (reference sequence). This chain's CDR3 is CASSIGGRYEQYF. CDR3 nucleotides: TGTGCCAGTAGTATAGGGGGCCGCTACGAGCAGTACTTC.

Note on this clone: One junction end disagrees with the germline gene, perhaps due to a read error. The chain has TRBV2 and TRBJ1-2; D gene uncertain. The CDR3 extends over 12 amino acids. CDR1 and CDR2 from the germline V gene are SNHLY and FYNNEI. DNA of the CDR3: TGTGCCGGCAGCACCAGGAACTATGGCTACACCTTC. Translating it yields CAGSTRNYGYTF.

The V gene is TRBV9, the J gene TRBJ1-5; no definite D call. Germline V gives CDR1 SGDLS, CDR2 YYNGEE. The V end lost 0 bases, the J end lost 0 bases, and 7 bases lay between the germline ends. CDR3 size: 15 residues. CDR3 bases: TGTGCCAGCAGCGTAGACCACTATAGCAATCAGCCCCAGCATTTT. Translation: CASSVDHYSNQPQHF.

V usage is TRBV30 and J usage is TRBJ1-4; TRBD1 aligns across 9 bases. Trimming took 2 bases from V and 7 from J; bases not matched to a gene: 2. The CDR3 loop spans 13 amino acids. Germline-derived CDR1 and CDR2 are GTSNPN and SVGIG (reference sequence). The CDR3 loop reads CAWSLQGAEKLFF. The CDR3, as DNA: TGTGCCTGGAGTTTACAGGGGGCTGAAAAACTGTTTTTT.

The CDR3 protein is CASSSGQGRNYGYTF. The CDR3 DNA follows: TGTGCCAGTAGTTCCGGACAGGGAAGGAACTATGGCTACACCTTC. The genes are TRBV19 and TRBJ1-2, with TRBD1 identical over 8 bases. Germline values: CDR1 LNHDA, CDR2 SQIVND (reference sequence). With V trimmed by 5 bases and J by 2 bases, 7 bases remained unmatched. The CDR3 extends over 15 amino acids.

To note about this clone: Mismatch with germline at one junction end may stem from a read error. The rearrangement uses TRBV6-4 and TRBJ1-5; D not certain. The CDR3 has 16 residues. The germline V gene encodes CDR1 MRHNA and CDR2 SNTAGT. The CDR3 protein is CCCTRSPPYSNQPQHF. The CDR3, as DNA: TGCTGTTGCACAAGAAGTCCACCTTATAGCAATCAGCCCCAGCATTTT.

The rearrangement links TRBV5-1 to TRBJ2-3; possibly TRBD2 for D (6 bases). The ends were cut back, 0 bases at V and 1 base at J, with 12 bases in the middle. Germline-derived CDR1 and CDR2 are SGHRS and YFSETQ. CDR3 length: 16 residues. The CDR3 region has the DNA TGCGCCAGCAGCTTGGAGGTGGGGGGACGCACAGATACGCAGTATTTT. It yields the protein CASSLEVGGRTDTQYF.

The chain carries TRBV6-2 or TRBV6-3 and TRBJ2-7; D is perhaps TRBD1 (6 bases). This CDR3 spans 17 amino acids. Trimming took 2 bases from V and 1 from J, leaving 18 bases between them. Germline V CDR1 and CDR2: MNHEY, SVGEGT. The CDR3 DNA sequence: TGTGCCAGCAGTTACAGGGCGCGGACAGAGGTTTCCTACGAGCAGTACTTC. Protein: CASSYRARTEVSYEQYF.

The rearrangement links TRBV14 to TRBJ1-1, with D possibly matching TRBD1 (6 bases). This CDR3 is 13 amino acids long. Germline assignment: CDR1 SGHDN and CDR2 FVKESK. Trimming took 3 bases from V and 4 from J, leaving 9 bases between them. This chain's CDR3 is CASSQPDSTEAFF. CDR3 nucleotide sequence: TGTGCCAGCAGCCAGCCGGACAGCACTGAAGCTTTCTTT.

The CDR3 region has the DNA TGTGCCAGCAGTCGCCTAGGTGGTGCTGAAGCTTTCTTT. This codes for CASSRLGGAEAFF. V and J are TRBV6-5 and TRBJ1-1; D not resolved. Trimming removed 5 bases from V and 6 bases from J, with 13 bases in between. This CDR3 has 13 amino acids. From germline, CDR1 is MNHEY and CDR2 SVGAGI.

This chain connects TRBV4-2 to TRBJ2-3; 12 bases map to TRBD2. The J segment lost 6 bases and the V segment lost 4 bases, leaving 5 bases of the junction unmatched. In germline, CDR1 is LGHNA, CDR2 YNFKEQ. This CDR3 contains 15 residues. The CDR3 bases are TGTGCCAGCAGCCCGCTAGCGGGGGGGCCGGATACGCAGTATTTT. Its protein is CASSPLAGGPDTQYF.

V is TRBV5-1 and J is TRBJ1-6; D ambiguous. Trimming removed 7 bases from V and 6 bases from J, with 8 bases in between. From germline, CDR1 is SGHRS and CDR2 YFSETQ. The CDR3 sequence is 12 residues long. The CDR3 nucleotides are TGCGCCAGCTCGACGGGTAATTCACCCCTCCACTTT. It is translated as CASSTGNSPLHF.

The chain has TRBV4-1 and TRBJ1-5; TRBD1 might be the D (6 bases). The CDR3 extends over 15 amino acids. V was clipped by 1 base and J by 5 bases, with 12 bases between them. Per germline, CDR1 MGHRA and CDR2 YSYEKL. CDR3 nucleotides: TGCGCCAGCAGCCAAGGAGGGCAGGGGTATCAGCCCCAGCATTTT. This gives the protein CASSQGGQGYQPQHF.

The rearrangement uses TRBV2 and TRBJ2-2, with 11 positions matching TRBD1. The V and J ends lost 7 bases and 7 bases, in that order; junction bases with no gene match: 5. The CDR3 totals 14 residues. CDR1 is SNHLY, CDR2 FYNNEI, per germline. The CDR3 DNA is TGTGCCAGCACCCGGGACAGGGGGTACGGGGAGCTGTTTTTT. Protein: CASTRDRGYGELFF.

The chain links TRBV7-8 to TRBJ2-7; TRBD2 might be the D (5 bases). Germline CDR1 reads SGHVS; CDR2 reads FQNEAQ. Between the trimmed V and J ends, which lost 2 bases and 6 bases, there was a span of 11 bases. There are 13 residues in the CDR3. CDR3 region: CASSLSLAPEQYF. CDR3 bases: TGTGCCAGCAGCTTAAGCCTAGCTCCCGAGCAGTACTTC.

The chain recombines TRBV3-1 (or the pseudogene TRBV3-2) with TRBJ2-5; 7 bases match TRBD2. J gave up 0 bases and V 4 bases, and 5 bases lay outside the gene matches. The length of the CDR3 is 15 residues. Germline loops: CDR1 LGHDT, CDR2 YNNKEL (reference sequence). The CDR3 DNA is TGTGCCAGCAGCCCGTACGCGGGAGACCAAGAGACCCAGTACTTC. Translated, it gives CASSPYAGDQETQYF.